This entry lists 15 T cell receptor beta chains sequenced from one sample in a study of vaccination effects on CD4 cells after COVID-19. No cognate antigen is known for these TCRs. Under the ViraFEST assay, PBMC were stimulated with viral peptide pools so that antigen-specific CD4+ T cells expanded. Sequencing was performed afterwards. Researchers isolated CD4+ T cells once approximately ten days of culture had elapsed. In the vaccine recipients, nucleocapsid antibodies were negative and there was no prior SARS-CoV-2 infection. Measured with immunoSEQ multiplex PCR; TCRdb has only the in-frame clones, and not every one. The sample records tens of thousands of clones, 70% being singletons. The source material was CD4+ T cells from PBMCs cultured with SARS-CoV-2 spike peptides, sampled before COVID-19 vaccination. These TCRs come from a human donor who received a COVID-19 vaccine.

The rearrangement uses TRBV6-5 and TRBJ2-7, with a weak D call TRBD2 (6 bases). The CDR3 has 13 residues. V gave up 10 bases and J gave up 0 bases, with 13 bases separating them. Germline V gene lookup returns CDR1 MNHEY and CDR2 SVGAGI. CDR3 in amino acids: CATGRTVSYEQYF. In DNA form, the CDR3 reads TGTGCCACGGGGAGGACGGTCTCCTACGAGCAGTACTTC.

The chain uses TRBV30 and TRBJ2-6, with D uncertain. V lost 0 bases and J 1 base, leaving 13 bases between the germline ends. Germline-derived CDR1 and CDR2 are GTSNPN and SVGIG (reference sequence). The CDR3 covers 17 residues. The chain's CDR3 is CAWSVSRVRSGANVLTF. The CDR3 DNA follows: TGTGCCTGGAGTGTATCCCGAGTGCGGTCTGGGGCCAACGTCCTGACTTTC.

The V call is TRBV4-1, the J call TRBJ2-7, with 10 bases fitting TRBD1. V was pared by 4 bases and J by 2 bases, with 5 bases of the junction left unmatched. The CDR3 is 15 amino acids. The V gene's germline CDR1 is MGHRA and CDR2 YSYEKL. CDR3 loop: CASSLRDRGPYEQYF. In nucleotides, the CDR3 is TGCGCCAGCAGCCTCCGGGACAGGGGACCCTACGAGCAGTACTTC.

This chain uses TRBV18 with TRBJ2-1, with 10 bases that match TRBD2. CDR1 is KGHSH and CDR2 is LQKENI in the germline V gene. V dropped 2 bases and J dropped 10; count of bases not matched to a gene: 11. This CDR3 has 16 amino acids. Here the CDR3 DNA reads TGTGCCAGCTCACCAAGGGCTAGCGGGAGCCACCAAGAGCAGTTCTTC. Translation gives CASSPRASGSHQEQFF.

The rearrangement joins TRBV30 to TRBJ1-5, with 9 bases fitting TRBD1. CDR3 length: 14 residues. V gave up 1 base and J gave up 7 bases; unmatched junction bases: 5. Germline V gene data show CDR1 as GTSNPN and CDR2 as SVGIG (reference sequence). The CDR3 coding sequence is TGTGCCTGGAGTGCTGGACAGGGGTCGCAGCCCCAGCATTTT. This codes for CAWSAGQGSQPQHF.

The V and J genes are TRBV12-3 or TRBV12-4 and TRBJ1-5; unclear D gene. V shed 5 bases and J shed 7 bases, with 12 bases lying between them. The CDR3 covers 13 residues. The CDR3 DNA reads as TGTGCCAGCAGTCCGAACTTAGGCCAGCCCCAGCATTTT. This codes for CASSPNLGQPQHF.

In this sample, this clone turned up a few times. The rearrangement links TRBV5-1 to TRBJ2-7; unclear D gene. The V and J ends lost 0 bases and 5 bases respectively, with 6 bases between them. From germline, CDR1 is SGHRS and CDR2 YFSETQ. The CDR3 totals 12 residues. The CDR3 DNA sequence: TGCGCCAGCAGCTTGGGTTTGGACGAGCAGTACTTC. Translated: CASSLGLDEQYF. Full variable domain (outside the CDR3, taken from reference TRBV5-1 and TRBJ2-7): KAGVTQTPRYLIKTRGQQVTLSCSPISGHRSVSWYQQTPGQGLQFLFEYFSETQRNKGNFPGRFSGRQFSNSRSEMNVSTLELGDSALYLCASSLGLDEQYFGPGTRLTVT.

The V and J genes are TRBV7-2 and TRBJ1-1; D is perhaps TRBD1 (6 bases). Trimming pared 5 bases from V and 6 bases from J, leaving 22 bases between. This CDR3 spans 16 amino acids. CDR1 and CDR2 from the germline V gene are SGHTA and FQGNSA. The CDR3 DNA is TGTGCCAGCAGCCTATCCCAGTGGGGGCGCATGTCTGAAGCTTTCTTT. Protein: CASSLSQWGRMSEAFF.

The genes are TRBV9 and TRBJ1-2; tentatively, D is TRBD1 (5 bases). The CDR3 sequence is 15 residues long. V dropped 3 bases and J dropped 5 bases, with 17 bases sitting between them. Germline V gene data show CDR1 as SGDLS and CDR2 as YYNGEE. In DNA, the CDR3 is TGTGCCAGCAGCGCCCCGGGACGGCAAGCATATGGCTACACCTTC. Translated, it gives CASSAPGRQAYGYTF.

The V and J genes are TRBV6-5 and TRBJ2-7, with a weak D call TRBD2 (6 bases). The germline V gene encodes CDR1 MNHEY and CDR2 SVGAGI. The V gene lost 8 bases and the J gene lost 2 bases, with 10 bases spanning the gap. The CDR3 runs 12 residues. The CDR3 nucleotides read TGTGCCAGCTCTAGCGTAACCTACGAGCAGTACTTC. Residues: CASSSVTYEQYF.

The CDR3 sequence is CASSYTGGDTEAFF. CDR3 nucleotide sequence: TGTGCCAGCAGCTATACAGGGGGGGACACTGAAGCTTTCTTT. V gene TRBV14 combines with J gene TRBJ1-1, with 8 bases fitting TRBD1. From germline, CDR1 is SGHDN and CDR2 FVKESK. This CDR3 is 14 amino acids long. V was clipped by 5 bases and J by 3 bases; unmatched bases: 5.

There are a few counts of this clone. The chain is built from TRBV4-1 and TRBJ2-7; the match to TRBD2 covers 14 bases. CDR1 and CDR2 from the germline V gene are MGHRA and YSYEKL. CDR3 length equals 15 residues. After removal of 4 bases from V and 4 bases from J, the junction contained 3 bases not matched to a gene. The DNA for the CDR3 is TGCGCCAGCAGCCCTGGACTAGCGGGAGGTTACGAGCAGTACTTC. It encodes CASSPGLAGGYEQYF.

The rearrangement links TRBV4-2 to TRBJ1-4; possibly TRBD1 for D (5 bases). The CDR3 is made up of 17 amino acids. From germline, CDR1 is LGHNA and CDR2 YNFKEQ. The V gene lost 0 bases and the J gene lost 4 bases, with 15 bases spanning the gap. The CDR3 spells CASSQESPRAYNEKLFF. CDR3 DNA sequence: TGTGCCAGCAGCCAAGAATCCCCCAGGGCATATAATGAAAAACTGTTTTTT.

This clone was detected only a few times. The J gene is TRBJ2-1, the V gene TRBV23-1; TRBD1 matches at 10 bases. TRBV23-1 falls under the ORF class, with uncertain function. Unmatched junction bases numbered 1, after V lost 3 bases and J lost 2 bases. The CDR3 has 15 residues. The chain's CDR3 is CASSHDRGPYNEQFF. CDR3 in DNA: TGCGCCAGCAGTCACGACAGGGGGCCCTACAATGAGCAGTTCTTC.

The V gene is TRBV7-9, the J gene TRBJ1-2, with D maybe TRBD1 (5 bases). Looked up from germline, CDR1 is SEHNR and CDR2 is FQNEAQ (reference sequence). Trimming removed 5 bases from V and 5 bases from J, with 12 bases in between. The CDR3 is 13 amino acids. CDR3 residues: CASSADRSYGYTF. CDR3 coding DNA: TGTGCCAGCAGCGCCGACAGAAGTTATGGCTACACCTTC. Based on the CDR3 plus reference TRBV7-9 and TRBJ1-2, the full variable domain is DTGVSQNPRHKITKRGQNVTFRCDPISEHNRLYWYRQTLGQGPEFLTYFQNEAQLEKSRLLSDRFSAERPKGSFSTLEIQRTEQGDSAMYLCASSADRSYGYTFGSGTRLTVV.